Given below is one T cell receptor beta chain in context. Assay used: immunoSEQ multiplex PCR; TCRdb lists only in-frame clones, some missing. The sample holds around 160,000 clones, roughly nine tenths seen once. This specimen belongs to a study of T cell responses to AZD1222 COVID-19 vaccine. Germline V gene data show CDR1 as SGDLS and CDR2 as YYNGEE. The CDR3 loop spans 15 amino acids. Trimming pared 1 base from V and 3 bases from J, leaving 13 bases between. Sequencing used peripheral blood, obtained on day 0 of AZD1222 vaccination. This TCR came from an adult in good health. The rearrangement joins TRBV9 to TRBJ1-1; D call uncertain. For the CDR3, the DNA is TGTGCCAGCAGCGTATCCTCCAGGTTGGACACTGAAGCTTTCTTT. Encoded protein: CASSVSSRLDTEAFF.